This TCR beta chain came from a study of tumor and adjacent non-tumor tissue in lung cancer (dated by TCRdb to 2016 to 2018). Looking at the study overall: Of the cohort, eleven to twelve patients had adenocarcinoma, 2 had squamous cell carcinoma and 1 had small cell lung cancer. The study compared bulk TCRbeta repertoires from lung tumor tissue and matched distant non-tumor lung tissue of approximately 15 lung cancer patients. Sequencing produced around 130,000,000 productive TCRbeta reads in total, an average of approximately 4.2 million reads per sample. A few dozen paired specimens, one tumor and one normal lung sample per patient, were profiled by TCRbeta CDR3 sequencing. The approximately 15 patients were aged about 30 to 76 years, included around ten men and 5 women, and had TNM stage I to III disease.

Details on this clonotype: Its recognized antigen is unknown. A much larger clone differs by one base, so this may be a read error.

General study outcomes and caveats: With only around 15 patients in the cohort, the authors noted that larger samples and more detailed clinical data are needed. TCR diversity was significantly higher in younger patients, and higher tumor TCR diversity was associated with shorter overall and disease-free survival. The methods do not name the sequencing platform or mention unique molecular identifiers. TCR diversity (inverse Simpson) was significantly higher in tumor than in normal lung tissue (around 450 vs 150, P = 0.0075, Mann-Whitney U test). The top 100 clones made up a significantly larger cumulative share of the repertoire in normal lung than in tumor tissue. Peripheral blood was not sequenced, so blood TCRbeta repertoires in these lung cancer patients were not examined.

Bulk unsorted tissue served as the source for RNA extraction, and RNA quality was assessed using a NanoDrop ND-1000 and an Agilent 2100. The donors were newly diagnosed lung cancer patients admitted for thoracic surgery in China from August to November 2014 who had not received prior chemotherapy. Patients who had received previous radiotherapy or chemotherapy, or who had another concurrent cancer, were excluded from the study. Pieces of surgical tissue measuring about 1-2.2 cm3 were kept in RNAlater solution and stored at -80 degrees C until use. Receptor amplification or capture employed multiplex PCR. The sequencing machine was an Illumina HiSeq 2500. Following protocols modified from ARM-PCR, the researchers constructed TCRbeta libraries through three rounds of nested PCR with primers (Table S4). Before sequencing, PCR products in the 200-500 bp range were cut out of the gel and cleaned up using the QIAquick gel extraction kit. On the authors' methods: Trimmomatic was used to clean the reads, FLASH merged the cleaned reads into complete CDR3 sequences, and MiTCR assigned the sequences to V(D)J germline segments. Clonal diversity was computed as the inverse Simpson's index with VDJtools. Productive reads were defined as in-frame sequences without a premature stop codon. The public reads were reanalyzed by TCRdb: fastp trimming at Q25, MiXCR alignment, in-frame beta chains only. Each entry merges the rows of one CDR3 protein and shows their most common DNA and genes. The V and J calls were not made by the authors but by TCRdb's processing. For this sample there are over 130,000 distinct CDR3 sequences; roughly 70% appear just once. The leading ten clones occupy 18% of the sample.

The germline V gene encodes CDR1 DFQATT and CDR2 SNEGSKA (reference sequence). From cysteine to phenylalanine, the CDR3 is 12 amino acids long. Just the 36-base CDR3 DNA is kept, in frame starting at base 1. This receptor was obtained from a man in his 60s with small cell lung cancer. The chain uses TRBV20-1 and TRBJ2-1; 8 central bases correspond to TRBD1. The sample was lung tumor tissue. The DNA sequence follows: TGCAATGCTAAGCGACAGGGGCTTGAGCAGTTCTTC. This yields the protein CNAKRQGLEQFF.